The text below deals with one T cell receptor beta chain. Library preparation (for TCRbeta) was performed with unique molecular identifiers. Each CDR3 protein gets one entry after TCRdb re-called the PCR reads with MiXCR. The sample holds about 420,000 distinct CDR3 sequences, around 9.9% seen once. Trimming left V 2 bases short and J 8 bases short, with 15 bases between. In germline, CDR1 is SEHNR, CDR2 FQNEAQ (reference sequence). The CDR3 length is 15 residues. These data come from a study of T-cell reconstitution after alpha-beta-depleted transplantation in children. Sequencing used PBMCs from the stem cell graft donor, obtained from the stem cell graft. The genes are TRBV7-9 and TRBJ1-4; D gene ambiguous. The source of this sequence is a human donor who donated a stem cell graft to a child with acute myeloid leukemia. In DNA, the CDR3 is TGTGCCAGCAGCTTACGCCGAGGTTCGGCCGAAAAACTGTTTTTT. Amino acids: CASSLRRGSAEKLFF.